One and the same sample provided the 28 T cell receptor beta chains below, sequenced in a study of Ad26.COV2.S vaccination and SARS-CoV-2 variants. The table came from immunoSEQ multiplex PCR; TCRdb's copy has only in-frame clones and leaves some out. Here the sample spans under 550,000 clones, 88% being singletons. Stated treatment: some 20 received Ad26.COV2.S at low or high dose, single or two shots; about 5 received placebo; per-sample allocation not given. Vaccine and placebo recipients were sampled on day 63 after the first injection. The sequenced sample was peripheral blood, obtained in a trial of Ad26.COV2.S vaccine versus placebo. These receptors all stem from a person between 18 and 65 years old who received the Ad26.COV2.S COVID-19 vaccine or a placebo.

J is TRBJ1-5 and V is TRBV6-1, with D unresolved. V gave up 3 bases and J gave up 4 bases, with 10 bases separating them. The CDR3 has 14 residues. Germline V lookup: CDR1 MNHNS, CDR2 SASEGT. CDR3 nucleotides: TGTGCCAGCAGTGAGACGTGGCAGAATCAGCCCCAGCATTTT. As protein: CASSETWQNQPQHF.

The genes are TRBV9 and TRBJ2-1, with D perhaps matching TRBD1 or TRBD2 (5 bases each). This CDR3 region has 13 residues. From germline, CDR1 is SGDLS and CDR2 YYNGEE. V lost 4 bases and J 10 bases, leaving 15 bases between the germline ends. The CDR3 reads CASSIWGSQEQFF. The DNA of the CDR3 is TGTGCCAGCAGCATATGGGGGAGTCAGGAGCAGTTCTTC.

This CDR3 reads CASSQGGQGEYEQYF. The CDR3 DNA reads TGCGCCAGCAGCCAAGGGGGACAGGGTGAATACGAGCAGTACTTC. The chain joins TRBV4-1 to TRBJ2-7; 9 bases align to TRBD1. The CDR3 consists of 15 residues. J was trimmed by 4 bases and V by 1 base; bases with no gene match: 5. Germline loops: CDR1 MGHRA, CDR2 YSYEKL.

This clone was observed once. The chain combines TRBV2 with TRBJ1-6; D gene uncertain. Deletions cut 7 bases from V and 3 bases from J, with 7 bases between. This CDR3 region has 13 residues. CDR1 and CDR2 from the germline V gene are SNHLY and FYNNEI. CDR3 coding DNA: TGTGCCAGCAAAACGAGCTATAATTCACCCCTCCACTTT. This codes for CASKTSYNSPLHF.

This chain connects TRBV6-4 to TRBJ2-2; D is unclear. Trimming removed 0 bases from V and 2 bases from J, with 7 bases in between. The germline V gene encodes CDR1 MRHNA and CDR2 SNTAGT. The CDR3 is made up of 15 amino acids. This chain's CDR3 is CASSDSVLNTGELFF. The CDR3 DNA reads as TGTGCCAGCAGTGACTCGGTACTAAACACCGGGGAGCTGTTTTTT.

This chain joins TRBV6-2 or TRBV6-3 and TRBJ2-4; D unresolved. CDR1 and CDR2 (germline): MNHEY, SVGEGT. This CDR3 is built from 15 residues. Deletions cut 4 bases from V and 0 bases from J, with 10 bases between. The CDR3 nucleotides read TGTGCCAGCAGTTCCCCATCGATAGCCAAAAACATTCAGTACTTC. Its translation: CASSSPSIAKNIQYF.

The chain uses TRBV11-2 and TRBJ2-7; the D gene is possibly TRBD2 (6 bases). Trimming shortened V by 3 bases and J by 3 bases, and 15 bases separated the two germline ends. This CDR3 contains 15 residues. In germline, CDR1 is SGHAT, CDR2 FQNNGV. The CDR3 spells CASSLGRGGDYEQYF. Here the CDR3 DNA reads TGTGCCAGCAGCTTGGGGCGGGGTGGGGACTACGAGCAGTACTTC.

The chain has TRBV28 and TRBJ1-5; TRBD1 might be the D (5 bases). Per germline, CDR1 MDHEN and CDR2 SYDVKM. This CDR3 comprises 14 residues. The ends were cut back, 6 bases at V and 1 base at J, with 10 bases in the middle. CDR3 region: CASRYRDSNQPQHF. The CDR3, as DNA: TGTGCCAGCAGATACCGGGACAGCAATCAGCCCCAGCATTTT.

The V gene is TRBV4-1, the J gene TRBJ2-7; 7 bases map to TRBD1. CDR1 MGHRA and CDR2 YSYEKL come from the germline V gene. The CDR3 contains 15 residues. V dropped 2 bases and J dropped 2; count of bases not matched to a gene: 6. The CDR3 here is CASSQLQGTPYEQYF. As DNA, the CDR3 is TGCGCCAGCAGCCAACTACAGGGGACCCCCTACGAGCAGTACTTC.

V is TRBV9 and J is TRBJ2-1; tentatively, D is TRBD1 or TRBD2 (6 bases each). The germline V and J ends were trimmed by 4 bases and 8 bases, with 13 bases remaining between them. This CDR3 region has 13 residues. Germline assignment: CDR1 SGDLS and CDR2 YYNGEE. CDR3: CASSQRGVDEQFF. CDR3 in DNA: TGTGCCAGCAGCCAGAGGGGGGTAGATGAGCAGTTCTTC.

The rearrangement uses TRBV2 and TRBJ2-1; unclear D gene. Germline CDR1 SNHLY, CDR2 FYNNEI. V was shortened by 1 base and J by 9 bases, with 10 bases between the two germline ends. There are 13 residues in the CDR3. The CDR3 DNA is TGTGCCAGCAGTGAAGACGGTGCGTTTGAGCAGTTCTTC. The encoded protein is CASSEDGAFEQFF.

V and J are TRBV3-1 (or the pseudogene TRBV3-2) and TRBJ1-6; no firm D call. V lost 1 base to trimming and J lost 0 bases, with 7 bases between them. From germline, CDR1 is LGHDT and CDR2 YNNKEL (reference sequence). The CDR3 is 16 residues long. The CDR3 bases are TGTGCCAGCAGCCAAGCCGTGAGCTCCTATAATTCACCCCTCCACTTT. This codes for CASSQAVSSYNSPLHF.

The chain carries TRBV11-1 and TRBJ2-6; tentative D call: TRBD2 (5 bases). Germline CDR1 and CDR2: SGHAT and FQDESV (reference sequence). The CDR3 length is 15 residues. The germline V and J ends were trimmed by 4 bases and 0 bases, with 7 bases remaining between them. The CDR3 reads CASSYRDSGANVLTF. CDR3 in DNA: TGTGCCAGCAGCTACCGGGACTCTGGGGCCAACGTCCTGACTTTC.

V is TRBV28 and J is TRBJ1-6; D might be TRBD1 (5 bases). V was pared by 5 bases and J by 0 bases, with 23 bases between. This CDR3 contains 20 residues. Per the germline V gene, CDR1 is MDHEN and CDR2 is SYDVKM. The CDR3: CASSPAEWQGSSSYNSPLHF. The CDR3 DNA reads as TGTGCCAGCAGTCCCGCTGAATGGCAGGGTAGTAGCTCCTATAATTCACCCCTCCACTTT.

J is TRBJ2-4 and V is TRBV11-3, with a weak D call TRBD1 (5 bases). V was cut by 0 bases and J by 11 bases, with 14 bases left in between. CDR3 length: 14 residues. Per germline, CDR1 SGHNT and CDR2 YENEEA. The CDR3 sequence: CASSLEAGEGVQYF. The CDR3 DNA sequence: TGTGCCAGCAGCTTAGAGGCTGGGGAAGGGGTTCAGTACTTC.

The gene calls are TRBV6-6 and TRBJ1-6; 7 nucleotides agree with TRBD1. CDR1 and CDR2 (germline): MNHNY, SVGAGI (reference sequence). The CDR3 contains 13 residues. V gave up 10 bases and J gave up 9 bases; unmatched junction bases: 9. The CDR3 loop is CATTTGTASPLHF. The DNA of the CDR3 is TGTGCCACCACTACCGGGACAGCTTCACCCCTCCACTTT.

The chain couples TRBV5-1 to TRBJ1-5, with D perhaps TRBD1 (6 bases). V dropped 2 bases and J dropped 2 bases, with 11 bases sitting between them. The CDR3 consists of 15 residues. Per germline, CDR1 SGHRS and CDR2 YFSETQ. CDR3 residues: CASSLQGLGNQPQHF. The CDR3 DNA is TGCGCCAGCAGCTTACAGGGTTTAGGCAATCAGCCCCAGCATTTT.

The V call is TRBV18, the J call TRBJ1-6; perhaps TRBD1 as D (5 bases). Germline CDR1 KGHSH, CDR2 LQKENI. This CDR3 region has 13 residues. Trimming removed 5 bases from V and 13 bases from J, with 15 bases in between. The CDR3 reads CASSVDKDMPLHF. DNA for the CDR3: TGTGCCAGCTCAGTGGACAAGGATATGCCCCTCCACTTT.

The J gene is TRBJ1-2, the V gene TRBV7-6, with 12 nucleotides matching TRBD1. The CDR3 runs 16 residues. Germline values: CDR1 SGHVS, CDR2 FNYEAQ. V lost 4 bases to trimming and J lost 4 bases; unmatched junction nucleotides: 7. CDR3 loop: CASSYGTGGAGYGYTF. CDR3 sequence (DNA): TGTGCCAGCAGCTACGGGACAGGGGGCGCTGGCTATGGCTACACCTTC.

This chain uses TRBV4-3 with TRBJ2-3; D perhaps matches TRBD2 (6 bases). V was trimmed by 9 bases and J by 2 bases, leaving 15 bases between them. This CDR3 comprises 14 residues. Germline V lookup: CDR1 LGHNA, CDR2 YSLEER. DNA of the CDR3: TGCGCCAGGCAAGGACTACCCGACACAGATACGCAGTATTTT. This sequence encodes CARQGLPDTDTQYF.

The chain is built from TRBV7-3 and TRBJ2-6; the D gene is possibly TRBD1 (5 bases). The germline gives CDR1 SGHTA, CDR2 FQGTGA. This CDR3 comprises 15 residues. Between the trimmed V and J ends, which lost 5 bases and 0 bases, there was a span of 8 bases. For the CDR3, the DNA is TGTGCCAGCAGCGGGGCGGACTCTGGGGCCAACGTCCTGACTTTC. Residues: CASSGADSGANVLTF.

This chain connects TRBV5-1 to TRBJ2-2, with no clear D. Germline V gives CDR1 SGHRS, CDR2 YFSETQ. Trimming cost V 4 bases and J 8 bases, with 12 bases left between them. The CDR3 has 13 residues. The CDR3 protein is CASSGESMGELFF. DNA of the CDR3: TGCGCCAGCAGCGGGGAATCGATGGGGGAGCTGTTTTTT.

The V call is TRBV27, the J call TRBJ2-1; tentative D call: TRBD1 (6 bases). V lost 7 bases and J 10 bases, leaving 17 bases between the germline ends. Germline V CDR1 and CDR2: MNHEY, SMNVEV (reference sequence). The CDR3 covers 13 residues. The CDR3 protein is CASINHRVGEQFF. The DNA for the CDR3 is TGTGCCAGCATCAACCACAGGGTGGGCGAGCAGTTCTTC.

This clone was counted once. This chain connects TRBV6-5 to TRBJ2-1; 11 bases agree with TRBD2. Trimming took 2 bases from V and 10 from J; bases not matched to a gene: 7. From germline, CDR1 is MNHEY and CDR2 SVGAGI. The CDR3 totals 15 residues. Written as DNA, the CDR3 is TGTGCCAGCAGTTACCTTAGCGGGGGGGCAAGGGAGCAGTTCTTC. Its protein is CASSYLSGGAREQFF.

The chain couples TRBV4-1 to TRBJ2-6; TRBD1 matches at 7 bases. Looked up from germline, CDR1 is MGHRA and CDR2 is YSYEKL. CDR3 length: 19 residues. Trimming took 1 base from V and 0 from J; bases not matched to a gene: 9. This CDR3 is CASSQGMSRGPSGANVLTF. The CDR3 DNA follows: TGCGCCAGCAGCCAAGGGATGAGTAGGGGGCCCTCTGGGGCCAACGTCCTGACTTTC.

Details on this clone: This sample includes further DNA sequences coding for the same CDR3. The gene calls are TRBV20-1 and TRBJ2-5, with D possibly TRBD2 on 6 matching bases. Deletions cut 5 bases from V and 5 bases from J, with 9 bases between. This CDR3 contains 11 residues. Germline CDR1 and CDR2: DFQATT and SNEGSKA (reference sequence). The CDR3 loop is CSAGDWETQYF. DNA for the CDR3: TGCAGTGCTGGGGACTGGGAGACCCAGTACTTC.

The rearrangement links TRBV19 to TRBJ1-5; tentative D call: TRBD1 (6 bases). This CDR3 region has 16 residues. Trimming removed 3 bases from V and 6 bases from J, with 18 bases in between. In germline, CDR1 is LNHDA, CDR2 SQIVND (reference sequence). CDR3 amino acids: CASSIRGDRIGQPQHF. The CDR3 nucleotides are TGTGCCAGTAGTATTAGAGGTGACAGGATCGGTCAGCCCCAGCATTTT.

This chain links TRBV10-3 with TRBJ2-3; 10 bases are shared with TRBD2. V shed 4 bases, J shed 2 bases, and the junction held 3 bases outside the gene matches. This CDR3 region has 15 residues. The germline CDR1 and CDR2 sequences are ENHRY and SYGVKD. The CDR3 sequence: CAISVLAGPTDTQYF. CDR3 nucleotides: TGTGCCATCAGTGTACTAGCGGGGCCCACAGATACGCAGTATTTT.